The 30 T cell receptor beta chains presented below share a single source sample, sequenced in a study of T cell clonotyping in hematopoietic cell transplantation. The data were produced by immunoSEQ multiplex PCR, yet TCRdb's version contains in-frame clones alone and is incomplete. Among more than 9,500 clones, 91% were seen once, and the ten largest hold 0.75% to 0.9%. The sequenced sample consisted of peripheral blood mononuclear cells. These receptors all come from a woman aged 50 to 65 in good health. Some clones in this sample may be carry-over from other donors' samples.

The chain has TRBV7-3 and TRBJ1-1; no clear D. Trimming removed 2 bases at V and 2 bases at J, with 9 bases between. Germline CDR1 and CDR2: SGHTA and FQGTGA. This CDR3 is 14 amino acids long. The DNA of the CDR3 is TGTGCCAGCAGCTTAGGCCCCGCCAACACTGAAGCTTTCTTT. It yields the protein CASSLGPANTEAFF. Based on the CDR3 plus reference TRBV7-3 and TRBJ1-1, the full variable domain is GAGVSQTPSNKVTEKGKYVELRCDPISGHTALYWYRQSLGQGPEFLIYFQGTGAADDSGLPNDRFFAVRPEGSVSTLKIQRTERGDSAVYLCASSLGPANTEAFFGQGTRLTVV.

The CDR3 DNA sequence: TGTGCCAGCAGGGACCATGACAGGGCTGGGGCCAACGTCCTGACTTTC. This codes for CASRDHDRAGANVLTF. This chain links TRBV28 with TRBJ2-6; 7 bases fit TRBD1. In germline, CDR1 is MDHEN, CDR2 SYDVKM. The CDR3 has 16 residues. With V trimmed by 6 bases and J by 2 bases, 7 bases remained unmatched.

The chain has TRBV9 and TRBJ1-4; possible D gene TRBD1, 6 bases. The germline V gene has CDR1 SGDLS and CDR2 YYNGEE. V lost 4 bases to trimming and J lost 8 bases, with 18 bases between them. The CDR3 is 15 amino acids. CDR3 coding DNA: TGTGCCAGCAGCTACCAACAGGGCGGAGGGGAAAAACTGTTTTTT. It codes for CASSYQQGGGEKLFF. The variable domain in full, completed from reference TRBV9 and TRBJ1-4, reads DSGVTQTPKHLITATGQRVTLRCSPRSGDLSVYWYQQSLDQGLQFLIQYYNGEERAKGNILERFSAQQFPDLHSELNLSSLELGDSALYFCASSYQQGGGEKLFFGSGTQLSVL.

V gene TRBV9 combines with J gene TRBJ1-1; TRBD1 matches 7 bases. The CDR3 sequence is 16 residues long. V was pared by 0 bases and J by 0 bases, with 5 bases of the junction left unmatched. Germline lookup yields CDR1 SGDLS and CDR2 YYNGEE. CDR3 DNA sequence: TGTGCCAGCAGCGTAGAACCGCAGGGGGTGAACACTGAAGCTTTCTTT. Translated, it gives CASSVEPQGVNTEAFF.

CDR3 loop: CASSLSAGGHNEQFF. The CDR3, as DNA: TGTGCCAGCAGCTTATCAGCGGGGGGCCACAATGAGCAGTTCTTC. The rearrangement links TRBV7-6 to TRBJ2-1, with TRBD2 matching over 9 bases. The CDR3 runs 15 residues. In germline, CDR1 is SGHVS, CDR2 FNYEAQ. V lost 2 bases, J lost 5 bases, and 4 bases stayed unmatched.

This chain connects TRBV30 to TRBJ1-1; D ambiguous. The CDR3 totals 12 residues. Germline V lookup: CDR1 GTSNPN, CDR2 SVGIG (reference sequence). Trimming removed 6 bases from V and 5 bases from J, with 13 bases in between. CDR3 nucleotides: TGTGCCTGTCCGGCCACCGCGACTGAAGCTTTCTTT. Translating it yields CACPATATEAFF.

This clone was found once. This chain connects TRBV6-4 to TRBJ2-1; the match to TRBD2 covers 8 bases. Germline trimming cut 6 bases from V and 8 bases from J; bases unmatched to any gene: 9. Germline V gene sequence: CDR1 MRHNA, CDR2 SNTAGT. The CDR3 covers 14 residues. The CDR3: CASSAGGASHEQFF. The CDR3 region has the DNA TGTGCCAGCAGCGCGGGGGGAGCATCCCATGAGCAGTTCTTC.

The chain combines TRBV6-5 with TRBJ1-2, with D possibly being TRBD1 (5 bases). Trimming left V 6 bases short and J 5 bases short, with 13 bases between. The germline V gene encodes CDR1 MNHEY and CDR2 SVGAGI. This CDR3 has 13 residues. The CDR3 DNA reads TGTGCCAGCAGCTTCGACAGCAGGTATGGCTACACCTTC. It codes for CASSFDSRYGYTF.

The V call is TRBV28, the J call TRBJ2-3; D call uncertain. Deletions cut 6 bases from V and 2 bases from J, with 18 bases between. Per germline, CDR1 MDHEN and CDR2 SYDVKM. This CDR3 contains 16 residues. CDR3 DNA: TGTGCCAGCAGATCACATTCTCAGGCGACCACAGATACGCAGTATTTT. Translation gives CASRSHSQATTDTQYF.

The rearrangement joins TRBV27 to TRBJ1-2; 8 positions match TRBD1. This CDR3 has 12 amino acids. Trimming cost V 6 bases and J 7 bases; bases outside gene matches: 4. Germline CDR1 and CDR2: MNHEY and SMNVEV (reference sequence). The CDR3 reads CASRTGDSGYTF. The CDR3 bases are TGTGCCAGCAGGACAGGGGACAGTGGCTACACCTTC.

This rearrangement joins TRBV6-4 to TRBJ1-4, with 7 bases that match TRBD1. From germline, CDR1 is MRHNA and CDR2 SNTAGT. With 6 bases clipped from V and 8 bases from J, the junction kept 12 bases outside the gene matches. CDR3 length: 15 residues. The CDR3 DNA follows: TGTGCCAGCAGCGTACCGGGACAGTCGGGAGAAAAACTGTTTTTT. Amino acid sequence: CASSVPGQSGEKLFF.

This chain joins TRBV28 and TRBJ2-7; the match to TRBD2 covers 8 bases. This CDR3 has 14 residues. The V and J ends lost 6 bases and 2 bases, in that order; junction bases with no gene match: 6. The germline V gene has CDR1 MDHEN and CDR2 SYDVKM. The CDR3, as DNA: TGTGCCAGCAGAAACCCGGGGGGGACCTACGAGCAGTACTTC. Protein sequence: CASRNPGGTYEQYF.

The rearrangement joins TRBV7-3 to TRBJ2-1, with D unclear. V lost 3 bases and J 9 bases, leaving 9 bases between the germline ends. This CDR3 spans 12 amino acids. Germline CDR1 SGHTA, CDR2 FQGTGA. CDR3 amino acids: CASSFGMSEQFF. The CDR3 nucleotides read TGTGCCAGCAGCTTCGGTATGAGTGAGCAGTTCTTC.

This clone turned up a few times. This chain uses TRBV5-1 with TRBJ2-1; tentatively, D is TRBD2 (7 bases). The CDR3 runs to 14 residues. Germline V lookup: CDR1 SGHRS, CDR2 YFSETQ. The V end was cut by 6 bases, the J end by 2 bases, with 12 bases between. CDR3 sequence (DNA): TGCGCCAGCAACACAGGGAGGGCCTACAATGAGCAGTTCTTC. This sequence encodes CASNTGRAYNEQFF.

The chain uses TRBV18 and TRBJ2-5; possibly TRBD1 for D (6 bases). Looked up from germline, CDR1 is KGHSH and CDR2 is LQKENI. The V end was cut by 3 bases, the J end by 3 bases, with 14 bases between. CDR3 length: 15 amino acids. The CDR3 loop is CASSPQGRGEETQYF. The DNA for the CDR3 is TGTGCCAGCTCACCGCAGGGGCGAGGGGAAGAGACCCAGTACTTC.

The chain couples TRBV19 to TRBJ1-5, with 9 nucleotides matching TRBD1. The CDR3 spans 16 residues. Germline CDR1 LNHDA, CDR2 SQIVND (reference sequence). Trimming took 3 bases from V and 1 from J; bases not matched to a gene: 4. CDR3 sequence: CASSIRTGASNQPQHF. CDR3 sequence (DNA): TGTGCCAGTAGTATTAGGACAGGGGCGAGCAATCAGCCCCAGCATTTT.

This chain uses TRBV4-1 with TRBJ1-2; D gene ambiguous. The V end was cut by 0 bases, the J end by 1 base, with 9 bases between. Per germline, CDR1 MGHRA and CDR2 YSYEKL. CDR3 length: 15 residues. The CDR3 bases are TGCGCCAGCAGCCAAGATAGGGTCAATAACTATGGCTACACCTTC. Residues: CASSQDRVNNYGYTF.

V gene TRBV27 combines with J gene TRBJ1-1; 8 nucleotides align to TRBD1. Germline V gene lookup returns CDR1 MNHEY and CDR2 SMNVEV (reference sequence). This CDR3 has 13 residues. Trimming removed 7 bases from V and 4 bases from J; junction bases left unmatched: 5. The CDR3 DNA is TGTGCCAGCAACAGACAGGGGTTCACTGAAGCTTTCTTT. This translates into CASNRQGFTEAFF.

The chain carries TRBV5-4 and TRBJ2-6, with D possibly being TRBD1 or TRBD2 (5 bases each). The CDR3 runs to 18 residues. Germline loops: CDR1 SGHNT, CDR2 YYREEE (reference sequence). Trimming shortened V by 1 base and J by 2 bases, and 16 bases separated the two germline ends. The CDR3 is CASSLWGTPRAGANVLTF. CDR3 sequence (DNA): TGTGCCAGCAGCTTGTGGGGGACCCCCCGGGCTGGGGCCAACGTCCTGACTTTC.

The chain is built from TRBV5-1 and TRBJ1-3; TRBD1 might be the D (5 bases). V was shortened by 3 bases and J by 4 bases, with 11 bases between the two germline ends. The CDR3 covers 14 residues. The V gene's germline CDR1 is SGHRS and CDR2 YFSETQ. The CDR3 protein is CASSSAGRGNTIYF. DNA for the CDR3: TGCGCCAGCAGCTCCGCGGGGCGAGGAAACACCATATATTTT.

V usage is TRBV30 and J usage is TRBJ1-1, with 7 bases identical to TRBD1. The CDR3 runs to 15 residues. Germline CDR1 and CDR2: GTSNPN and SVGIG (reference sequence). Losses at the gene ends were 5 bases for V and 4 bases for J; bases not matched to a gene: 13. CDR3 coding DNA: TGTGCCTGGGAACGAGGGGACAGATTAACCACTGAAGCTTTCTTT. Amino acids: CAWERGDRLTTEAFF.

The table lists this clone with a count of one. The V call is TRBV14, the J call TRBJ1-1; D is perhaps TRBD1 (6 bases). This CDR3 has 15 amino acids. The V gene lost 1 base and the J gene lost 4 bases, with 13 bases spanning the gap. Looked up from germline, CDR1 is SGHDN and CDR2 is FVKESK. CDR3 coding DNA: TGTGCCAGCAGCCAAGCTTTCAGGGGTAGCACTGAAGCTTTCTTT. This translates into CASSQAFRGSTEAFF. Full variable domain (remainder filled in from reference TRBV14 and TRBJ1-1): EAGVTQFPSHSVIEKGQTVTLRCDPISGHDNLYWYRRVMGKEIKFLLHFVKESKQDESGMPNNRFLAERTGGTYSTLKVQPAELEDSGVYFCASSQAFRGSTEAFFGQGTRLTVV.

This chain connects TRBV9 to TRBJ1-1; D is undetermined. This CDR3 spans 12 amino acids. Germline lookup yields CDR1 SGDLS and CDR2 YYNGEE. Trimming pared 3 bases from V and 8 bases from J, leaving 11 bases between. In nucleotides, the CDR3 is TGTGCCAGCAGCGCACTCGTGGGGGAAGCTTTCTTT. It yields the protein CASSALVGEAFF.

The rearrangement uses TRBV7-8 and TRBJ1-1; D gene ambiguous. V was trimmed by 2 bases and J by 2 bases, leaving 12 bases between them. The V gene's germline CDR1 is SGHVS and CDR2 FQNEAQ. This CDR3 has 15 amino acids. The CDR3 nucleotides read TGTGCCAGCAGCTTAAATGCCGGCTCAAACACTGAAGCTTTCTTT. This sequence encodes CASSLNAGSNTEAFF.

This chain connects TRBV6-6 to TRBJ2-5; TRBD1 matches at 7 bases. Per the germline V gene, CDR1 is MNHNY and CDR2 is SVGAGI (reference sequence). The CDR3 runs to 15 residues. The trim removed 6 bases at V and 0 bases at J, leaving 7 bases unmatched. CDR3 loop: CASSSGTADQETQYF. For the CDR3, the DNA is TGTGCCAGCAGCTCCGGGACAGCCGACCAAGAGACCCAGTACTTC.

The chain has TRBV5-4 and TRBJ2-5; possibly TRBD2 for D (6 bases). This CDR3 contains 15 residues. Trimming pared 4 bases from V and 6 bases from J, leaving 19 bases between. Germline V lookup: CDR1 SGHNT, CDR2 YYREEE (reference sequence). Here the CDR3 DNA reads TGTGCCAGCAGCCGGACTACAAGTGGAGGAAAGACCCAGTACTTC. It yields the protein CASSRTTSGGKTQYF.

The chain employs TRBV27 and TRBJ2-7, with 12 bases identical to TRBD2. J lost 5 bases, V lost 5 bases, and 10 bases had no gene match. Germline V CDR1 and CDR2: MNHEY, SMNVEV (reference sequence). The CDR3 totals 16 residues. The CDR3 DNA reads TGTGCCAGCAGTCCGTTCCGGACTAGCGGGGTAAACGAGCAGTACTTC. Its protein is CASSPFRTSGVNEQYF.

The V gene is TRBV7-2, the J gene TRBJ2-3; D is ambiguous. The germline V and J ends were trimmed by 2 bases and 0 bases, with 18 bases remaining between them. The CDR3 runs to 18 residues. CDR1 is SGHTA and CDR2 is FQGNSA in the germline V gene. The CDR3 nucleotides read TGTGCCAGCAGCTTATGGGTTTCAAATAAACCTAGCACAGATACGCAGTATTTT. Amino acid sequence: CASSLWVSNKPSTDTQYF.

The chain couples TRBV6-5 to TRBJ1-2; D is unresolved. Germline V gene sequence: CDR1 MNHEY, CDR2 SVGAGI. This CDR3 has 14 amino acids. V was clipped by 0 bases and J by 6 bases, with 11 bases between them. The CDR3 loop is CASSYSIGMDGYTF. CDR3 in DNA: TGTGCCAGCAGTTACTCGATAGGGATGGATGGCTACACCTTC.

The chain recombines TRBV28 with TRBJ1-6; D unresolved. The germline V gene has CDR1 MDHEN and CDR2 SYDVKM. The CDR3 sequence is 14 residues long. V lost 9 bases, J lost 6 bases, and 15 bases lay in between. Here the CDR3 reads CASLGQTTNSPLHF. The CDR3 DNA is TGTGCCAGTTTAGGGCAGACAACTAATTCACCCCTCCACTTT.